A selection of T cell receptor beta chains follows, all from one sample in a study of T cells in localized non-small cell lung cancer. Here immunoSEQ multiplex PCR was the method, and the copy in TCRdb shows in-frame clones only, minus some. Of under 95,000 clones in the sample, 80% were seen once. Sequencing was performed on peripheral blood, taken before any cancer treatment. The source is an older female donor with stage I lung adenocarcinoma. CDR3s include the opening cysteine and the closing phenylalanine or tryptophan. The order of the fields is clone size, V gene, J gene, CDR3 protein. The listing skips clone size in some rows; elsewhere it reads once, few, many or a size class.

>.|TRBV5-6|TRBJ2-1
CASLRTGGRDEQFF
>.|TRBV4-3|TRBJ1-4
CASSLGGGGSEKLFF
>.|TRBV6-6|TRBJ1-2
CASSSYRGGYTF
>.|TRBV30|TRBJ1-2
CAWSVRPGTGKYGYTF
>.|TRBV5-6|TRBJ2-7
CASSLKVQFSYEQYF
>.|TRBV18|TRBJ2-5
CASSPGRKETQYF
>few|TRBV16|TRBJ1-4
CASSQKQGNEKLFF
>.|TRBV5-4|TRBJ1-1
CASSLVGGGTEAFF
>.|TRBV7-2|TRBJ1-1
CASSLGGSGVTEAFF
>.|TRBV20-1|TRBJ1-2
CSAKVGLGYTF
>.|TRBV19|TRBJ1-1
CASIRTVKDTEAFF
>.|TRBV6-4|TRBJ2-2
CASRPGLNTGELFF
>.|TRBV7-3|TRBJ2-3
CASSLRGDLDTQYF
>.|TRBV19|TRBJ1-1
CASMAVVDRMNTEAFF
>.|TRBV29-1|TRBJ1-1
CSVEVDLNTEAFF
>.|TRBV19|TRBJ2-2
CASSGERNGELFF
>.|TRBV11-2|TRBJ1-1
CASSLDRETEAFF
>.|TRBV7-2|TRBJ1-5
CASSPPGRRDQPQHF
>few|TRBV9|TRBJ2-1
CASSPNPGYEQFF
>.|TRBV6-6|TRBJ2-1
CASSYSTAYNEQFF
>.|TRBV11-1|TRBJ1-1
CASSLVLGGTEAFF
>once|TRBV19|TRBJ2-6
CASTDWTSGANVLTF
>.|TRBV5-1|TRBJ2-3
CASSLGSNTDTQYF